This T cell receptor beta chain derives from a study of blood T cells in healthy people across ages. Study-wide results and limits: Any changes in expanded clonotypes were possibly confounded, as donor CMV status remained unknown. The study found TCR beta diversity correlated strongly with naive T cell percentage.

This clonotype was recorded a few times. What it binds is unknown. V dropped 3 bases and J dropped 2 bases, with 11 bases sitting between them. CDR3 length: 15 amino acids. The germline V gene encodes CDR1 MNHNS and CDR2 SASEGT. A second PCR, run for roughly 7 to 11 cycles, used a sample-barcoded 5' primer plus a J-beta primer mix. MiXCR, applied by TCRdb to the 5' RACE reads, yields one record per CDR3 protein. The sample has hundreds of thousands of distinct CDR3 sequences, roughly 31% seen once. The clonotype was recovered from a woman older than 75 in good health. J is TRBJ1-5 and V is TRBV6-1; D is unclear. The specimen was blood. Here the CDR3 reads CASSDRHLGNQPQHF. In nucleotides, the CDR3 is TGTGCCAGCAGTGATCGACATCTGGGCAATCAGCCCCAGCATTTT.